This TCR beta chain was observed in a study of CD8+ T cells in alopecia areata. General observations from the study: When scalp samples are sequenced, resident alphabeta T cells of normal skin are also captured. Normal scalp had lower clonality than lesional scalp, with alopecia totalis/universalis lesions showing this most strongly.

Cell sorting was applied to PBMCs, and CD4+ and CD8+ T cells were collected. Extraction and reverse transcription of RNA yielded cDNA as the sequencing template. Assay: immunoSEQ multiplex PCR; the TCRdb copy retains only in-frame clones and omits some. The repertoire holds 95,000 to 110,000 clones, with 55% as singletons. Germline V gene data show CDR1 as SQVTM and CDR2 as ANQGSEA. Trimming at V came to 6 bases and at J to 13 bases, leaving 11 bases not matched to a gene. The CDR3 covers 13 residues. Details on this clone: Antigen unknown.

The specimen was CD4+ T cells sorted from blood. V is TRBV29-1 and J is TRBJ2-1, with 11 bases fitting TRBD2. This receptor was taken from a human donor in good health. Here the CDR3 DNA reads TGCAGCGTCCTGACTAGCGGGGCAAGTTTACAGTTCTTC. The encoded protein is CSVLTSGASLQFF.